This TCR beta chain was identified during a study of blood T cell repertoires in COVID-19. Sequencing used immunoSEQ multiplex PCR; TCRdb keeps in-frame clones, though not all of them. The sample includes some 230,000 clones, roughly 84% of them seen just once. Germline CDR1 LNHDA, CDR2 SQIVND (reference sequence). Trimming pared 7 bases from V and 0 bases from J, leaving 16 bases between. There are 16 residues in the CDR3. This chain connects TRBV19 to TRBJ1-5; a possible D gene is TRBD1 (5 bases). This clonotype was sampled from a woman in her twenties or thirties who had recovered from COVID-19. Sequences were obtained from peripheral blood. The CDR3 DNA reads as TGTGCCAGTACTCTGGCAGGGCTTTATAGCAATCAGCCCCAGCATTTT. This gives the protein CASTLAGLYSNQPQHF.